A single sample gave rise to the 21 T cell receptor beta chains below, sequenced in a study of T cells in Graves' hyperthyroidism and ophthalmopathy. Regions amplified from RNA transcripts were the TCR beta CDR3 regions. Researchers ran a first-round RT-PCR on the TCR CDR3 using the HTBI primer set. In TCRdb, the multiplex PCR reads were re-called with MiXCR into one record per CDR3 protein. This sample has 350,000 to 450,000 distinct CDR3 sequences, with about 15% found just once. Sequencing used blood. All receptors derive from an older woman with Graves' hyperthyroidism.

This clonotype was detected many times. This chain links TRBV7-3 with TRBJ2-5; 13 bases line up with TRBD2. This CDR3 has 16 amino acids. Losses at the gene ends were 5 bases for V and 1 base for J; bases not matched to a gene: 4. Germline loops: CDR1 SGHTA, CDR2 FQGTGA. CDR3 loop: CASSRGTSGTQETQYF. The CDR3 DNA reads TGTGCCAGCAGCCGAGGGACTAGCGGGACCCAAGAGACCCAGTACTTC.

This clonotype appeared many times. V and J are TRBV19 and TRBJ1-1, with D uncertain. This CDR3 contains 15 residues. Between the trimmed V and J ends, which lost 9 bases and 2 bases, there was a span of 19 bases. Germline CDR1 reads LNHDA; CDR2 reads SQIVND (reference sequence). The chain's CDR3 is CARSEDSPKNTEAFF. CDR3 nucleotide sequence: TGTGCCAGAAGTGAGGACTCGCCGAAAAACACTGAAGCTTTCTTT.

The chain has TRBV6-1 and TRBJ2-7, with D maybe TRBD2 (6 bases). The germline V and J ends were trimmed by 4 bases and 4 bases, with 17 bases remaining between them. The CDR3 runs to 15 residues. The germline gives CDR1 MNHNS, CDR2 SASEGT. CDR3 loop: CASSGETGEAYEQYF. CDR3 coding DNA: TGTGCCAGCAGTGGGGAGACGGGAGAGGCTTACGAGCAGTACTTC.

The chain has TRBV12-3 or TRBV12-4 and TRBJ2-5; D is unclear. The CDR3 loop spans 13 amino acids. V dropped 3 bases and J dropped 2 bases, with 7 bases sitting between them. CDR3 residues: CASSLTRQETQYF. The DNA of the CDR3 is TGTGCCAGCAGTTTGACCCGTCAAGAGACCCAGTACTTC.

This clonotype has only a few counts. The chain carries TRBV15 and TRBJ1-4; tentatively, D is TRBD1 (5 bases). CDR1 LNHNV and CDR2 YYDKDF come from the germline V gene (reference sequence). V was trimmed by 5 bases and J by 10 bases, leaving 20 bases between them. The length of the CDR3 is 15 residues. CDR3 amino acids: CATSRRQTIRAKLFF. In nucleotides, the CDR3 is TGTGCCACCAGCCGCCGACAGACTATAAGGGCAAAACTGTTTTTT.

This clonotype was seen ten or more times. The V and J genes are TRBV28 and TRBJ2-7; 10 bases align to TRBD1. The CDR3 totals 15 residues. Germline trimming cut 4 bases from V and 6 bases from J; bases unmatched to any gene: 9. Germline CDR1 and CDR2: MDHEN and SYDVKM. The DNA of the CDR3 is TGTGCCAGCAGTTCGTCCGGGACAGGGGCTCGCGAGCAGTACTTC. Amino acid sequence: CASSSSGTGAREQYF. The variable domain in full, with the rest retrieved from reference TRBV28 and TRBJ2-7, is DVKVTQSSRYLVKRTGEKVFLECVQDMDHENMFWYRQDPGLGLRLIYFSYDVKMKEKGDIPEGYSVSREKKERFSLILESASTNQTSMYLCASSSSGTGAREQYFGPGTRLTVT.

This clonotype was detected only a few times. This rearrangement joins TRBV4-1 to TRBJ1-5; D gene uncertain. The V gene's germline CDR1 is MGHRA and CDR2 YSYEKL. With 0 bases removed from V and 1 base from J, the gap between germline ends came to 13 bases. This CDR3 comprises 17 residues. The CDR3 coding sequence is TGCGCCAGCAGCCAAGATCTAGGGTTCGGGAGCAATCAGCCCCAGCATTTT. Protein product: CASSQDLGFGSNQPQHF.

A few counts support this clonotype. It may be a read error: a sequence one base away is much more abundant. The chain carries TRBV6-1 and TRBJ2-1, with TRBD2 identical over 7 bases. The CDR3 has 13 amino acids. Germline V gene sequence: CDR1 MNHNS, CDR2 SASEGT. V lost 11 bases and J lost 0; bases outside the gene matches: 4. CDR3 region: CAVQRGSYNEQFF. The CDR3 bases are TGTGCCGTTCAGCGGGGCTCCTACAATGAGCAGTTCTTC.

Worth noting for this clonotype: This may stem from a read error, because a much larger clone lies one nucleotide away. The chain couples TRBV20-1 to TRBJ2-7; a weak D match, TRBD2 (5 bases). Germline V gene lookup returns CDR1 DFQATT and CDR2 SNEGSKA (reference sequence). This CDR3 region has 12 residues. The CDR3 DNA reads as TGCAGTGTTAGAGATCCTAGCCACGAGCAGTACTTC. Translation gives CSVRDPSHEQYF.

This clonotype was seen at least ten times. The CDR3 nucleotides are TGCGCCAGCAGCTTGTACGGGCCCTCCTACGAGCAGTACTTC. Its translation: CASSLYGPSYEQYF. V is TRBV5-1 and J is TRBJ2-7; D remains unclear. The CDR3 contains 14 residues. Germline loops: CDR1 SGHRS, CDR2 YFSETQ. Trimming cost V 1 base and J 0 bases, with 8 bases left between them. Looking up the rest from reference TRBV5-1 and TRBJ2-7 gives the full variable domain: KAGVTQTPRYLIKTRGQQVTLSCSPISGHRSVSWYQQTPGQGLQFLFEYFSETQRNKGNFPGRFSGRQFSNSRSEMNVSTLELGDSALYLCASSLYGPSYEQYFGPGTRLTVT.

The DNA for the CDR3 is TGTGCCAGCAGCTACGGACTAGCGGACCGTCAAGAGACCCAGTACTTC. Its protein product is CASSYGLADRQETQYF. This sequence joins TRBV5-4 and TRBJ2-5; 10 nucleotides line up with TRBD2. The CDR3 runs to 16 residues. Germline values: CDR1 SGHNT, CDR2 YYREEE (reference sequence). J gave up 2 bases and V 3 bases, and 7 bases lay outside the gene matches.

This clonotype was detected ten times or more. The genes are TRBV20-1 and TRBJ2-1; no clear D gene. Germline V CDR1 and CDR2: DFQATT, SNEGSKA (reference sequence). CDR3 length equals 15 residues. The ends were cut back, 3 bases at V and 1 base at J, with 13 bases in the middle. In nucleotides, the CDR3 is TGCAGTGCTAGGGCCTTAAAACAGTCCTACAATGAGCAGTTCTTC. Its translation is CSARALKQSYNEQFF.

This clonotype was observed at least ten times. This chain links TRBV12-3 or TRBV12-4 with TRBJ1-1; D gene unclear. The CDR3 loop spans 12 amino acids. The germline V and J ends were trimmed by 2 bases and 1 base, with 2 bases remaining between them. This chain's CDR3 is CASSLWNTEAFF. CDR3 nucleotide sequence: TGTGCCAGCAGTTTATGGAACACTGAAGCTTTCTTT.

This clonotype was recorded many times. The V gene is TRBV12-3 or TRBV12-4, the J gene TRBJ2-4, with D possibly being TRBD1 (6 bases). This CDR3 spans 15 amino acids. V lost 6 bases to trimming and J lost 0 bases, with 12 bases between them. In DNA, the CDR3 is TGTGCCAGCAGACCGGGACATCTAGCCAAAAACATTCAGTACTTC. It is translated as CASRPGHLAKNIQYF.

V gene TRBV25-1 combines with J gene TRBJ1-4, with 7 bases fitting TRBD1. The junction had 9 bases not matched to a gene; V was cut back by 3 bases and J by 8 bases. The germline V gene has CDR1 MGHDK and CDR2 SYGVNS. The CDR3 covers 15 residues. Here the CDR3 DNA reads TGTGCCAGCAGTGATCTCAGACAGGGAGGCGAAAAACTGTTTTTT. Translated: CASSDLRQGGEKLFF.

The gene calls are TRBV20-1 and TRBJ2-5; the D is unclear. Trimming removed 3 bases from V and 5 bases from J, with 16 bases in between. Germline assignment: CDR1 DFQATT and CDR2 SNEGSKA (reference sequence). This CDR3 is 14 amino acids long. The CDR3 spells CSASLESYPETQYF. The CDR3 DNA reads TGCAGTGCTAGCCTTGAGTCTTACCCGGAGACCCAGTACTTC.

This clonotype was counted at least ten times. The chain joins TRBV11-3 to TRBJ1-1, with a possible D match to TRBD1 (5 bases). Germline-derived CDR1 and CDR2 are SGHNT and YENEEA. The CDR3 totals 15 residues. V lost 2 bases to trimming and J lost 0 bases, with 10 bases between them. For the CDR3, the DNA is TGTGCCAGCAGCTTAAGGGGCAGATTGAACACTGAAGCTTTCTTT. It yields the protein CASSLRGRLNTEAFF.

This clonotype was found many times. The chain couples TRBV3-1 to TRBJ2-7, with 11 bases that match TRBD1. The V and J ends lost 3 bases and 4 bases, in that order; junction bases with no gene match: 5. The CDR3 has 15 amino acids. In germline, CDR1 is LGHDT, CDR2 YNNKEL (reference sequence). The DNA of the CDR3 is TGTGCCAGCAGCCATTCCGGGACAGGGGGGTACGAGCAGTACTTC. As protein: CASSHSGTGGYEQYF.

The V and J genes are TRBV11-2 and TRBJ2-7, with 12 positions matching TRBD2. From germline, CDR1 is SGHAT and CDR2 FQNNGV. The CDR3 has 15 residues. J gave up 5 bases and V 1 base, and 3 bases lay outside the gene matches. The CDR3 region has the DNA TGTGCCAGCAGCTTAGGACTAGCGGGAGTCAACGAGCAGTACTTC. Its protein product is CASSLGLAGVNEQYF. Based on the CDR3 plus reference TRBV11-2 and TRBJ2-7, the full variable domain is EAGVAQSPRYKIIEKRQSVAFWCNPISGHATLYWYQQILGQGPKLLIQFQNNGVVDDSQLPKDRFSAERLKGVDSTLKIQPAKLEDSAVYLCASSLGLAGVNEQYFGPGTRLTVT.

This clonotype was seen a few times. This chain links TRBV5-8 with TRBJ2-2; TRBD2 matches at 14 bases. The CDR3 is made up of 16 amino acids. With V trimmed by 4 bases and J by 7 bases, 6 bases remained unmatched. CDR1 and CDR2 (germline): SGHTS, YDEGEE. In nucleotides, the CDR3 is TGTGCCAGCAGCCTAGGGACTAGCGGGAGTATCGGGGAGCTGTTTTTT. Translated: CASSLGTSGSIGELFF.

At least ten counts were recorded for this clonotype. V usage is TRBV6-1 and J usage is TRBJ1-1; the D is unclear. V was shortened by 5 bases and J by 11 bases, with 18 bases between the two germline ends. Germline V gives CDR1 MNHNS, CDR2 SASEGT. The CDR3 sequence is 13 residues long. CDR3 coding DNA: TGTGCCAGCAGTTACGGTCCGGGGAAGGTGGCTTTCTTT. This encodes CASSYGPGKVAFF.